This T cell receptor (beta chain) originates from a study of blood T cell repertoires in COVID-19. Measured with immunoSEQ multiplex PCR; TCRdb has only the in-frame clones, and not every one. The data show about 240,000 clones, 70% to 90% seen once. Germline CDR1 reads MGHDK; CDR2 reads SYGVNS. Trimming stripped 2 bases from V and 2 bases from J, with 10 bases between. CDR3 length: 14 amino acids. Sequencing used PBMCs or T cells enriched from blood (not recorded which). The receptor was derived from a woman in her 40s with acute COVID-19. This sequence joins TRBV25-1 and TRBJ2-7; D remains unclear. For the CDR3, the DNA is TGTGCCAGCAGTGAAGTGTACACCGCCTACGAGCAGTACTTC. Protein: CASSEVYTAYEQYF.